The T cell receptor (beta chain) under discussion was sequenced for a study of shared clonotypes between healthy human individuals. In the case of this clone: Antigen unknown.

The germline CDR1 and CDR2 sequences are MNHEY and SMNVEV (reference sequence). V dropped 6 bases and J dropped 3; count of bases not matched to a gene: 5. This CDR3 is 14 amino acids long. CD45RO-negative cells were positively selected for CCR7, leaving out terminally differentiated effector memory CD45RA+ cells. In the sorted-subset replicate PCRs, about 200 ng DNA, some 30,000 T cell genomes, was used. The assay was immunoSEQ multiplex PCR, and TCRdb's table has in-frame clones only and misses some. This table has 2 million to 2.5 million clones, just under 95% appearing once. Study conclusions and caveats: Of the naive CD4 clonotypes, approximately 5% were shared across several donors. Some clonotypes were shared by all four sorted-subset donors, while others were not shared. The non-shared ones had lower generation probabilities than the shared ones. A generally larger estimated richness was seen in naive subsets than in memory subsets.

Material for sequencing was naive CD8+ T cells sorted from blood. The genes are TRBV27 and TRBJ1-3; TRBD1 matches 7 bases. This receptor was identified in a man younger than 35 in good health. DNA of the CDR3: TGTGCCAGCAGGGCAGGGGGGTATGGAAACACCATATATTTT. Translating gives CASRAGGYGNTIYF.